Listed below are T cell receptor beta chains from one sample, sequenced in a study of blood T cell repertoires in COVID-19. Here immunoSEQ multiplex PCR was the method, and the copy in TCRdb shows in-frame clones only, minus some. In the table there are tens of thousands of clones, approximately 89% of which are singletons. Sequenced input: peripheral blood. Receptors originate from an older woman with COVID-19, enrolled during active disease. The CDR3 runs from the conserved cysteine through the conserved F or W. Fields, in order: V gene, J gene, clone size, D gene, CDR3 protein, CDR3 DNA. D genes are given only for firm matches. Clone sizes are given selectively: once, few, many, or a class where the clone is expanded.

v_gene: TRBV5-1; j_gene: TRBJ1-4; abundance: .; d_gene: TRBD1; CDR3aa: CASSTGQGRIATNEKLFF; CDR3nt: TGCGCCAGCAGTACCGGACAGGGAAGAATTGCAACTAATGAAAAACTGTTTTTT
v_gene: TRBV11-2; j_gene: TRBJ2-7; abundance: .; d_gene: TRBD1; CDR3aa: CASSFQQGPSGEQYF; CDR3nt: TGTGCCAGCAGCTTCCAACAGGGGCCCTCCGGGGAGCAGTACTTC
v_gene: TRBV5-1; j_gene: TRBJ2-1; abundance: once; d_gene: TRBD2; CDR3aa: CASSRTSGSPQGEQFF; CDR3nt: TGCGCCAGCAGTCGGACTAGCGGGAGTCCTCAGGGTGAGCAGTTCTTC
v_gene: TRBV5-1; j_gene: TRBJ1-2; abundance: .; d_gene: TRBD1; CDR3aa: CASSDGQGRPYGYTF; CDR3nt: TGCGCCAGCAGCGACGGACAGGGGCGGCCGTACGGCTACACCTTC
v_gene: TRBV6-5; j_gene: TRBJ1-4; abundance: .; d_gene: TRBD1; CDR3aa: CASSSLHRGLGEKLFF; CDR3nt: TGTGCCAGCAGTTCTCTCCACAGGGGACTCGGGGAAAAACTGTTTTTT
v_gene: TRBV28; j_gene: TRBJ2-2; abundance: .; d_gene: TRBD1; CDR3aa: CASSSGQGADGELFF; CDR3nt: TGTGCCAGCAGTTCGGGGCAGGGGGCAGACGGGGAGCTGTTTTTT
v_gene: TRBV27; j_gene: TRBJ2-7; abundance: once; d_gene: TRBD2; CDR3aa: CASSLSPSGSYEQYF; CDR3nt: TGTGCCAGCAGTTTAAGCCCTAGCGGTTCCTACGAGCAGTACTTC
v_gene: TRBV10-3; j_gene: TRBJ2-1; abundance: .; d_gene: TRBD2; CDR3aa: CAISESGSGMNNEQFF; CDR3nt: TGTGCCATCAGTGAGTCGGGGAGCGGGATGAACAATGAGCAGTTCTTC
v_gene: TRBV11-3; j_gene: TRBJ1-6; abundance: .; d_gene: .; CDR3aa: CASSSFGSYNSPLHF; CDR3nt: TGTGCCAGCAGCTCCTTCGGGTCCTATAATTCACCCCTCCACTTT
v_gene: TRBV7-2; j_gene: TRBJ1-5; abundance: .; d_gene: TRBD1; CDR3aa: CASSVSGTGTNQPQHF; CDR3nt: TGTGCCAGCAGCGTCTCCGGGACAGGCACCAATCAGCCCCAGCATTTT
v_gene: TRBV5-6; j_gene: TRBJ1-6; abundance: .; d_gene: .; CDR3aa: CASSRAGFDSPLHF; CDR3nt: TGTGCCAGCAGCCGCGCAGGGTTTGACTCACCCCTCCACTTT
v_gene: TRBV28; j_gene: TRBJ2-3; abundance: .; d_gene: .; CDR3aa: CASSLLTTSTDTQYF; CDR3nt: TGTGCCAGCAGTTTATTGACAACTAGCACAGATACGCAGTATTTT
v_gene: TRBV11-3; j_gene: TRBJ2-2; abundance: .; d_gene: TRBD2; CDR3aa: CASSPRTSANTGELFF; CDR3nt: TGTGCCAGCAGCCCCAGGACTAGCGCGAACACCGGGGAGCTGTTTTTT
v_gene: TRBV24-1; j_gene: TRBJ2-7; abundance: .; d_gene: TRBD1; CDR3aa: CATSDSGRQGGADEQYF; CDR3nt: TGTGCCACCAGTGATTCGGGGAGACAGGGGGGCGCGGACGAGCAGTACTTC
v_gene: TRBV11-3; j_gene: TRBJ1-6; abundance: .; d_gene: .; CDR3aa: CASSLEGGYNSPLHF; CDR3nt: TGTGCCAGCAGCTTAGAAGGAGGGTATAATTCACCCCTCCACTTT
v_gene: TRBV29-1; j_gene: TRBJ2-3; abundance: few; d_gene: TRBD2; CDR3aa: CSTSSGTSTDTQYF; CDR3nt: TGCAGCACATCTAGCGGGACTAGCACAGATACGCAGTATTTT
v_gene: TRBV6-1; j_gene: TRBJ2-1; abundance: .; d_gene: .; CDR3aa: CASSERGLRDNEQFF; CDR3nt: TGTGCCAGCAGTGAACGTGGTCTAAGAGACAATGAGCAGTTCTTC
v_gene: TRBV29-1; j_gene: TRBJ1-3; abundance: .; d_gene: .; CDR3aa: CSVDETGRNTIYF; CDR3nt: TGCAGCGTTGATGAGACAGGTAGAAACACCATATATTTT
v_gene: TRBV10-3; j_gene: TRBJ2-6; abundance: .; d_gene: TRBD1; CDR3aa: CAISDWTGSGANVLTF; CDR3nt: TGTGCCATCAGTGACTGGACAGGGTCTGGGGCCAACGTCCTGACTTTC
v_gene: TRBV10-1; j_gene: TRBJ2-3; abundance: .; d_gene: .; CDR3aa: CASSEMAGSTNTQYF; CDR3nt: TGCGCCAGCAGTGAGATGGCAGGCAGCACAAATACGCAGTATTTT
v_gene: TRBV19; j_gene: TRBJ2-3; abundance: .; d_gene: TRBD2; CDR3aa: CASSPWGGFEDTDTQYF; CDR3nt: TGTGCCAGTAGTCCCTGGGGGGGGTTTGAGGACACAGATACGCAGTATTTT
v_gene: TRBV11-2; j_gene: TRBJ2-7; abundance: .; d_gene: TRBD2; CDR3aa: CASSLGRGVSYEQYF; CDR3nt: TGTGCCAGCAGCTTGGGGCGGGGGGTGTCCTACGAGCAGTACTTC
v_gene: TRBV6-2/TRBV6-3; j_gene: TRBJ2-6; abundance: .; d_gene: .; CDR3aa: CASSNRAGANVLTF; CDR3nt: TGTGCCAGCAGCAACAGGGCTGGGGCCAACGTCCTGACTTTC
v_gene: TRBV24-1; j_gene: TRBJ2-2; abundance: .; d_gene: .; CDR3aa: CATSDWGGRLPTGELFF; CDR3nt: TGTGCCACCAGTGATTGGGGGGGCAGGTTACCCACCGGGGAGCTGTTTTTT
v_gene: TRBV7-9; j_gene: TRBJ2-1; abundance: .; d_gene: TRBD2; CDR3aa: CASRGVANEQFF; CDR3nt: TGTGCCAGCCGGGGGGTGGCCAATGAGCAGTTCTTC